This T cell receptor (beta chain) was found in a study of blood T cells in healthy people across ages. Findings of the study overall: Estimated diversity that came from one million T cells was considered an underestimate. Comparison with aged donors showed that long-lived donors had more naive CD4+ cells and higher diversity.

With a J-beta primer mix and a sample-barcoded 5' primer, a second PCR ran roughly 7 to 11 cycles. MiXCR was run by TCRdb on the 5' RACE reads, yielding one entry per CDR3 protein. The data contain 450,000 to 700,000 distinct CDR3 sequences, 27% of them singletons. The donors, aged 6 to 90, were healthy Caucasians from Russia. V shed 6 bases and J 1 base; nucleotides not matched to a gene: 11. This CDR3 is 17 amino acids long. About this clonotype itself: What it binds is not known.

Specimen: blood. The receptor was derived from a woman in her sixties or seventies in good health. The J gene is TRBJ2-7, the V gene TRBV12-3 or TRBV12-4; 11 bases map to TRBD1. CDR3 loop: CASRPTPGDRGSYEQYF. The CDR3 DNA follows: TGTGCCAGCAGACCAACCCCTGGGGACAGGGGGTCCTACGAGCAGTACTTC.